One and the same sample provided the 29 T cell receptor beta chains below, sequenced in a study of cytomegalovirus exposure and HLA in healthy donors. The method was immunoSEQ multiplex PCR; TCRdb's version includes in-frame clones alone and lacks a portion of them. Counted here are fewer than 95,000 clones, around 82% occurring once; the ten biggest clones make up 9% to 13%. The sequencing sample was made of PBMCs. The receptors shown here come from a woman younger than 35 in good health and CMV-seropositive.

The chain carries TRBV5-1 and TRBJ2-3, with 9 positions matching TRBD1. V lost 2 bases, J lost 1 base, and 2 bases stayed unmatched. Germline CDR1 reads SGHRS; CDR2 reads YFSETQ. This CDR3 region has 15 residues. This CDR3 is CASSLQGAGTDTQYF. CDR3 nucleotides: TGCGCCAGCAGCTTACAGGGGGCCGGCACAGATACGCAGTATTTT.

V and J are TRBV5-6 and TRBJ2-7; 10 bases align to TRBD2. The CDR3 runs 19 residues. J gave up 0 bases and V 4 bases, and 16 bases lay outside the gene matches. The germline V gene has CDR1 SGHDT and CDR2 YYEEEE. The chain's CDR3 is CASSTLRGAGGHNSYEQYF. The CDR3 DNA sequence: TGTGCCAGCAGCACCCTCCGTGGAGCGGGGGGGCATAACTCCTACGAGCAGTACTTC.

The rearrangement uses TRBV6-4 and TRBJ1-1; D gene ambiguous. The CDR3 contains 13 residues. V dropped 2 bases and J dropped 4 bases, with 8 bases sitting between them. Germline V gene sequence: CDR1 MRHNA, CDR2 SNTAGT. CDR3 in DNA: TGTGCCAGCAGTGACGACGGGATCACTGAAGCTTTCTTT. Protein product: CASSDDGITEAFF.

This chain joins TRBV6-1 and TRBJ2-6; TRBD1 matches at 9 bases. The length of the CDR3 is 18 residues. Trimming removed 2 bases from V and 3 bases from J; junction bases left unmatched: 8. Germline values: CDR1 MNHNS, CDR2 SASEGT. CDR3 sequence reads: CASSEFATGGGGANVLTF. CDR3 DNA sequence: TGTGCCAGCAGTGAATTCGCGACAGGGGGAGGTGGGGCCAACGTCCTGACTTTC.

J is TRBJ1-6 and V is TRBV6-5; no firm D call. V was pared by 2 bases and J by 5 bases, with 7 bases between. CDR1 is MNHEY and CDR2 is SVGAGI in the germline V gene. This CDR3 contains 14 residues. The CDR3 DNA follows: TGTGCCAGCAGTTACCAACGGGATAATTCACCCCTCCACTTT. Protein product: CASSYQRDNSPLHF.

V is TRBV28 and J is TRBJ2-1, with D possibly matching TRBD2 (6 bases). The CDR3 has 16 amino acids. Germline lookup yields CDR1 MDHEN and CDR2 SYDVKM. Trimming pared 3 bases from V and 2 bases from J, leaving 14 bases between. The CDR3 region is CASSLGSAGPYNEQFF. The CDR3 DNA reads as TGTGCCAGCAGTTTGGGGTCGGCGGGACCCTACAATGAGCAGTTCTTC.

The CDR3 spells CASSQDRGGVAWDGYTF. CDR3 nucleotide sequence: TGCGCCAGCAGCCAAGATCGGGGGGGGGTGGCATGGGATGGCTACACCTTC. V and J are TRBV4-1 and TRBJ1-2; a possible D gene is TRBD1 (5 bases). V gave up 0 bases and J gave up 6 bases, with 20 bases separating them. Germline V CDR1 and CDR2: MGHRA, YSYEKL. This CDR3 has 17 amino acids.

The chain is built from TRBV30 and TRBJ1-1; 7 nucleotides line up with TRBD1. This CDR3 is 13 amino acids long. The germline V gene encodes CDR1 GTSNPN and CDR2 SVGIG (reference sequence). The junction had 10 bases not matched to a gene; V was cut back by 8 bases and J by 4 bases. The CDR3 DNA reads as TGTGCCAAGAATCAGGGGGACGGCACTGAAGCTTTCTTT. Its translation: CAKNQGDGTEAFF.

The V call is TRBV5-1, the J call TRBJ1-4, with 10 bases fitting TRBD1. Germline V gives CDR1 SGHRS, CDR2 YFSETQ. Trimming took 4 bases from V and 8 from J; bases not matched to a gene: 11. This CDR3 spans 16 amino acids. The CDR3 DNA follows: TGCGCCAGCAGCCTATACGGACAGGGGGGAGAGGAAAAACTGTTTTTT. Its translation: CASSLYGQGGEEKLFF.

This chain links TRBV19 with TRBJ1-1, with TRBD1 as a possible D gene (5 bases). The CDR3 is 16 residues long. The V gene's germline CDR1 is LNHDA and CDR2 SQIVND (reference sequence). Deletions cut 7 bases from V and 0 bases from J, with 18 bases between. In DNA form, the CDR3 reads TGTGCCAGTACCATTGGGGGGAGCGGTATGAACACTGAAGCTTTCTTT. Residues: CASTIGGSGMNTEAFF. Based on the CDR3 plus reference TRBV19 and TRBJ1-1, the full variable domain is DGGITQSPKYLFRKEGQNVTLSCEQNLNHDAMYWYRQDPGQGLRLIYYSQIVNDFQKGDIAEGYSVSREKKESFPLTVTSAQKNPTAFYLCASTIGGSGMNTEAFFGQGTRLTVV.

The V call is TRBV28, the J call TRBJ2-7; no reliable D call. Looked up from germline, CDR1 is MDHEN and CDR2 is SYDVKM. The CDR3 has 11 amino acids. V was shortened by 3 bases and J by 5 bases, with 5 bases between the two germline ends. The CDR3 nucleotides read TGTGCCAGCAGTTTGGGCCACGAGCAGTACTTC. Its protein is CASSLGHEQYF.

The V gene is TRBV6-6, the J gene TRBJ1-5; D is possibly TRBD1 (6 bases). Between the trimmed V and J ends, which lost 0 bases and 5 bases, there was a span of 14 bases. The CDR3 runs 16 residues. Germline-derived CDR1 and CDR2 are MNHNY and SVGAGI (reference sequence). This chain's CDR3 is CASSYSIRGGDQPQHF. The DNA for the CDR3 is TGTGCCAGCAGTTACTCGATTCGGGGGGGCGATCAGCCCCAGCATTTT.

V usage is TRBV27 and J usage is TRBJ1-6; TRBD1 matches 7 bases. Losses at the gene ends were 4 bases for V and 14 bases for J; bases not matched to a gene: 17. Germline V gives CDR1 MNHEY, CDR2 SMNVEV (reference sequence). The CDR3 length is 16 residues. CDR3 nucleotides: TGTGCCAGCAGTTCGCCGTTGACAGGGACGGTTTTCACCCTCCACTTT. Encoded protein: CASSSPLTGTVFTLHF.

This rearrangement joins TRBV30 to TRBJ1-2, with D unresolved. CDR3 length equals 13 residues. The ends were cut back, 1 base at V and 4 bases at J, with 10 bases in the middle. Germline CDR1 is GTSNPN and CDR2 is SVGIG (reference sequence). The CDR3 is CAWSGVEGYGYTF. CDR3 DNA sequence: TGTGCCTGGAGTGGGGTAGAGGGCTATGGCTACACCTTC. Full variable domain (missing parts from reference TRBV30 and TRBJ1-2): SQTIHQWPATLVQPVGSPLSLECTVEGTSNPNLYWYRQAAGRGLQLLFYSVGIGQISSEVPQNLSASRPQDRQFILSSKKLLLSDSGFYLCAWSGVEGYGYTFGSGTRLTVV.

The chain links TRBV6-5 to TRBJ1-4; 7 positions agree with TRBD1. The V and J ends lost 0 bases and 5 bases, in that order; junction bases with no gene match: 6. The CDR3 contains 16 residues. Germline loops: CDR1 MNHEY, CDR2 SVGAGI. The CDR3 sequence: CASSYSTTGLNEKLFF. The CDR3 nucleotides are TGTGCCAGCAGTTACTCTACGACAGGGCTAAATGAAAAACTGTTTTTT.

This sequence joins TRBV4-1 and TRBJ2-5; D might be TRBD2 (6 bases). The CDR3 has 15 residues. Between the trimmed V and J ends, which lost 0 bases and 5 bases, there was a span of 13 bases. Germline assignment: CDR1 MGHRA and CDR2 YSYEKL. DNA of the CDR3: TGCGCCAGCAGCCAAGATTTCACCCGGGGGGAGACCCAGTACTTC. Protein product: CASSQDFTRGETQYF.

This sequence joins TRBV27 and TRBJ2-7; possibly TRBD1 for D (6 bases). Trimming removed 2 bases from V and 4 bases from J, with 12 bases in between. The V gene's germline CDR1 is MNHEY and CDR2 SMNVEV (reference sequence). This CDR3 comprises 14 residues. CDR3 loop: CASSLGDTHYEQYF. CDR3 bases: TGTGCCAGCAGTTTAGGGGACACCCATTACGAGCAGTACTTC.

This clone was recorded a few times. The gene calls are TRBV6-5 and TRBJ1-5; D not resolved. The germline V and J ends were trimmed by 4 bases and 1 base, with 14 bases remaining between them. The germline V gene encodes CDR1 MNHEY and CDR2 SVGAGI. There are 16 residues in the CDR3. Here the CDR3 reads CASSSSFGASNQPQHF. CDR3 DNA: TGTGCCAGCAGTTCATCATTCGGTGCAAGCAATCAGCCCCAGCATTTT.

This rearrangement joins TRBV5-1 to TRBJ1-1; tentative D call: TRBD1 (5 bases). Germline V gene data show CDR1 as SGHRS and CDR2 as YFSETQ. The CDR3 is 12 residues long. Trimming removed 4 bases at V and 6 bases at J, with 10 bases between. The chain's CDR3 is CASSGEGPEAFF. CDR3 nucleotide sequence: TGCGCCAGCAGCGGGGAGGGACCTGAAGCTTTCTTT.

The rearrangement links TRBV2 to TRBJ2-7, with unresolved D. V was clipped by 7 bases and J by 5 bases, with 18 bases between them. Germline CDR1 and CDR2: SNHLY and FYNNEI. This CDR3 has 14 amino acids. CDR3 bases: TGTGCCAGCACCGAAACCCCACCCCCAGACGAGCAGTACTTC. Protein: CASTETPPPDEQYF.

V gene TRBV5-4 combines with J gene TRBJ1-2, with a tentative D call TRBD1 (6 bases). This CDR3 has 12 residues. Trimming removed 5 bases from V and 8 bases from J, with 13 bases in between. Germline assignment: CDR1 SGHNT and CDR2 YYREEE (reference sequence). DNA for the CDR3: TGTGCCAGCAGGGACAGCCACTTAGGCTACACCTTC. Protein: CASRDSHLGYTF.

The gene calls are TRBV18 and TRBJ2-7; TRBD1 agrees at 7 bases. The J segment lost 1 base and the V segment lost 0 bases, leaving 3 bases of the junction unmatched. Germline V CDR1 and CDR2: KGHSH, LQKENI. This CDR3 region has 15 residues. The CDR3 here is CASSPPMDRSYEQYF. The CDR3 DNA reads TGTGCCAGCTCACCACCGATGGACAGGTCCTACGAGCAGTACTTC.

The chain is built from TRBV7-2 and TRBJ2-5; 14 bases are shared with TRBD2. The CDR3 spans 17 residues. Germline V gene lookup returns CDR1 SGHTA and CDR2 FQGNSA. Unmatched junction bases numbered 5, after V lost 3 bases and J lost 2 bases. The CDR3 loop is CASSFGTSGGLQETQYF. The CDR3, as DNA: TGTGCCAGCAGCTTCGGGACTAGCGGGGGACTACAAGAGACCCAGTACTTC. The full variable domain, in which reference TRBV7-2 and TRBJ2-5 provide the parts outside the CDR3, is GAGVSQSPSNKVTEKGKDVELRCDPISGHTALYWYRQSLGQGLEFLIYFQGNSAPDKSGLPSDRFSAERTGGSVSTLTIQRTQQEDSAVYLCASSFGTSGGLQETQYFGPGTRLLVL.

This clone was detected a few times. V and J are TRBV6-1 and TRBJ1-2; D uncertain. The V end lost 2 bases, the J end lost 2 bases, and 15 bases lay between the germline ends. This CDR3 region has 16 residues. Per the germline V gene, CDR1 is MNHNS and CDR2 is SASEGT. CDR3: CASSEQVYLLNYGYTF. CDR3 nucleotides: TGTGCCAGCAGTGAACAGGTCTACCTTTTAAACTATGGCTACACCTTC.

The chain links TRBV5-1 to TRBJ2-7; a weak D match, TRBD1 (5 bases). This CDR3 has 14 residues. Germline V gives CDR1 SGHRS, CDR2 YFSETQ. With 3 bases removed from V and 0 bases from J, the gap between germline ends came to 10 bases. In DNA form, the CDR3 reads TGCGCCAGCAGCTCGACCAGGGACTCCTACGAGCAGTACTTC. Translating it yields CASSSTRDSYEQYF.

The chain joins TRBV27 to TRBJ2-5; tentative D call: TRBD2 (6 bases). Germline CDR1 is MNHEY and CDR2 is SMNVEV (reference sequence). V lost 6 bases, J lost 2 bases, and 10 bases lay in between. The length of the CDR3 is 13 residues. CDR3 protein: CASRGTGQETQYF. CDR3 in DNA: TGTGCCAGCAGGGGGACTGGACAAGAGACCCAGTACTTC.

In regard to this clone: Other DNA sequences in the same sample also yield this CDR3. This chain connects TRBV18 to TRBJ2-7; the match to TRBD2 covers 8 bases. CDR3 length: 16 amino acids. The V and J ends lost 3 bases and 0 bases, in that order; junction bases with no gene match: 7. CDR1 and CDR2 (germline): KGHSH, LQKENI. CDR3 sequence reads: CASSPPGGGRSYEQYF. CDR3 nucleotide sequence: TGTGCCAGCTCACCCCCCGGGGGGGGGCGCTCCTACGAGCAGTACTTC.

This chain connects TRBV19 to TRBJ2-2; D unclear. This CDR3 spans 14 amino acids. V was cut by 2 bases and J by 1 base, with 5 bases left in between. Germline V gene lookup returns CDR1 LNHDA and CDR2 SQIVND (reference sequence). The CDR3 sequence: CASSILMNTGELFF. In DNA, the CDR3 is TGTGCCAGTAGTATATTAATGAACACCGGGGAGCTGTTTTTT.

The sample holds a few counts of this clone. The CDR3 loop reads CSARRSRVAFF. CDR3 DNA sequence: TGCAGTGCTAGGCGTTCCCGGGTAGCTTTCTTT. This sequence joins TRBV20-1 and TRBJ1-1; D remains ambiguous. Between the trimmed V and J ends, which lost 3 bases and 10 bases, there was a span of 12 bases. The CDR3 loop spans 11 amino acids. In germline, CDR1 is DFQATT, CDR2 SNEGSKA (reference sequence).